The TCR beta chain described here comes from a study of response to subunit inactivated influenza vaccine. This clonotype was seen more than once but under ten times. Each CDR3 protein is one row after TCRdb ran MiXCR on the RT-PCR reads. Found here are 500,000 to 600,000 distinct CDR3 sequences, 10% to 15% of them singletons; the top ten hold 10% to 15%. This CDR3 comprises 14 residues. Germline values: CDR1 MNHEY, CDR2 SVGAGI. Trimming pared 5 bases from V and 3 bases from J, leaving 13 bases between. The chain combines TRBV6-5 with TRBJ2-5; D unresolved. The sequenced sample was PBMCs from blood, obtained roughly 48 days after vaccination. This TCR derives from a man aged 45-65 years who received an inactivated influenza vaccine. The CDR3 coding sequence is TGTGCCAGCAGTACACGGATTAACAAAGAGACCCAGTACTTC. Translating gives CASSTRINKETQYF.